This note documents a single TCR beta chain sequence. Its cognate antigen has yet to be identified. Within one base of it there is no much larger clone, and no base qualities were kept. This record belongs to a study of T-cell reconstitution after alpha-beta-depleted transplantation in children (TCRdb year 2016). About the full investigation: T-cell immune reconstitution after TCRalphabeta/CD19-depleted allogeneic hematopoietic cell transplantation in children was quantitatively tracked in the study by means of TCR repertoire profiling.

The protocol used for the library was PCR. Reads for this sample came from an Illumina HiSeq 2500. To normalize quantification of the TCRbeta repertoire, the TCR libraries were built with molecular barcoding that relied on unique molecular identifiers. The public sequencing data were trimmed at Q25 with fastp and processed into clonotypes with MiXCR by TCRdb, which kept only in-frame beta chains. Records with the same CDR3 protein are collapsed into one entry carrying the most frequent genes and DNA. The sample table contains 500,000 or so distinct CDR3 sequences; only one count was recorded for approximately 32% of them. Around 2.5% of the sample belongs to the ten largest clones. The source of this sequence is a human donor who donated a stem cell graft to a child with aplastic anemia. The sample in question was PBMCs from the stem cell graft donor, obtained from the stem cell graft.

CDR3 protein: CASSPFDRAVNYGYTF. The DNA is TGTGCCAGCTCACCATTCGACAGGGCCGTTAACTATGGCTACACCTTC. The chain employs TRBV18 and TRBJ1-2; 7 bases in the middle match TRBD1. V trim: 2 bases; J trim: 1 base; unmatched bases: 7. The CDR3 holds 16 amino acids from the cysteine to the phenylalanine. Left in the record is the CDR3 DNA by itself, 48 bases read in frame from the first base. CDR1 and CDR2 were assigned from the germline V gene as KGHSH and LQKENI.